The entry below describes one T cell receptor (beta chain). Antigen: not known. Orbital computed tomography and thyroid ultrasound, together with serum TRAb and thyroxine and clinical symptoms, were used for diagnoses. The source material, RNA transcripts, was used to amplify TCR beta CDR3 regions. First-round RT-PCR of the TCR CDR3 relied on the HTBI primer set. TCRdb analysed the multiplex PCR reads with MiXCR anew, one entry per CDR3 protein. The sample lists more than 550,000 distinct CDR3 sequences, just under 45% occurring once. Looked up from germline, CDR1 is SGHRS and CDR2 is YFSETQ. With V trimmed by 4 bases and J by 4 bases, 16 bases remained unmatched. The CDR3 length is 18 residues. The sample originates from a study of T cells in Graves' hyperthyroidism and ophthalmopathy. Study results and limitations: Ophthalmopathy got predicted by the model a median approximately six months before its onset.

Sequenced material: peripheral blood or thyroid tissue (not recorded which). This TCR was recovered from an adult man with Graves' disease, either hyperthyroidism or ophthalmopathy (not recorded which). The chain is built from TRBV5-1 and TRBJ1-3; TRBD1 aligns across 8 bases. This CDR3 is CASSGGQGASGYGNTIYF. CDR3 nucleotide sequence: TGCGCCAGCAGCGGAGGACAGGGCGCCTCCGGATACGGAAACACCATATATTTT.